This paragraph reports one TCR beta chain. Its antigen remains unidentified. The sample originates from a study of T-cell reconstitution after alpha-beta-depleted transplantation in children. Study conclusions and caveats: Some patients' high day-60 TCRbeta diversity was attributed to recipient cells surviving conditioning. Several hundred expanded graft clones reportedly gave rise to the alpha-beta T cells present about two months after transplant.

The V end was cut by 6 bases, the J end by 6 bases, with 14 bases between. The CDR3 has 14 residues. Using unique molecular identifiers, the investigators prepared the TCRbeta library. A single record per CDR3 protein comes from TCRdb applying MiXCR to the PCR reads. The data contain hundreds of thousands of distinct CDR3 sequences, roughly 11% of them singletons. The chain joins TRBV12-3 or TRBV12-4 to TRBJ2-2, with no clear D. The origin of this receptor is a child younger than two with acute myeloid leukemia, due to receive a stem cell transplant. Here the sequenced sample was PBMCs, taken before TCRalphabeta/CD19-depleted stem cell transplant. The CDR3 nucleotides are TGTGCCAGCAGCCCGCCCTCTTCGGCCGGGGAGCTGTTTTTT. Translated: CASSPPSSAGELFF.